The 30 T cell receptor beta chains below were found in one sample sequenced in a study of OX40 agonist ivuxolimab in advanced cancers. The protocol was immunoSEQ multiplex PCR, while the TCRdb copy is restricted to in-frame clones and leaves out a portion. This table holds about 32,000 clones, over 80% found once. This sample comprised CD4+ or CD8+ T cells sorted from blood, obtained in a trial of the OX40 agonist ivuxolimab. The receptors stem from an adult with an advanced solid tumor such as melanoma, head and neck, liver or kidney cancer.

In nucleotides, the CDR3 is TGTGCCAGCAGCTACGTAGGGGCCGGGGAGCTGTTTTTT. Translated: CASSYVGAGELFF. This rearrangement joins TRBV7-9 to TRBJ2-2; D is possibly TRBD1 (5 bases). The CDR3 runs 13 residues. V dropped 4 bases and J dropped 6 bases, with 9 bases sitting between them. Germline CDR1 reads SEHNR; CDR2 reads FQNEAQ (reference sequence).

The rearrangement joins TRBV14 to TRBJ2-5; D unresolved. Between the trimmed V and J ends, which lost 2 bases and 3 bases, there was a span of 4 bases. Per the germline V gene, CDR1 is SGHDN and CDR2 is FVKESK. This CDR3 is 12 amino acids long. CDR3 sequence reads: CASSQYEETQYF. As DNA, the CDR3 is TGTGCCAGCAGCCAATACGAAGAGACCCAGTACTTC.

The genes are TRBV27 and TRBJ2-7; D is perhaps TRBD2 (6 bases). The germline gives CDR1 MNHEY, CDR2 SMNVEV (reference sequence). V was cut by 7 bases and J by 3 bases, with 16 bases left in between. The CDR3 is 14 residues long. The CDR3 DNA sequence: TGTGCCAGCACCCCTCTTGGGGGGAGCTACGAGCAGTACTTC. This sequence encodes CASTPLGGSYEQYF.

The table lists this clone with a few counts. This chain links TRBV5-6 with TRBJ2-2; a weak D match, TRBD1 (6 bases). The V end lost 4 bases, the J end lost 5 bases, and 18 bases lay between the germline ends. From germline, CDR1 is SGHDT and CDR2 YYEEEE. The CDR3 contains 16 residues. The CDR3 loop reads CASSGIQGEGTGELFF. For the CDR3, the DNA is TGTGCCAGCAGCGGCATACAGGGAGAGGGAACCGGGGAGCTGTTTTTT.

The chain joins TRBV19 to TRBJ1-2; D remains ambiguous. The V end lost 3 bases, the J end lost 6 bases, and 5 bases lay between the germline ends. The CDR3 has 11 residues. Germline CDR1 LNHDA, CDR2 SQIVND (reference sequence). The CDR3 DNA reads TGTGCCAGTAGTATTGGCAATGGCTACACCTTC. It encodes CASSIGNGYTF.

This clone appeared a single time. The chain employs TRBV4-1 and TRBJ2-2, with D perhaps TRBD1 or TRBD2 (5 bases each). The CDR3 is 15 residues long. V was cut by 2 bases and J by 5 bases, with 12 bases left in between. Germline assignment: CDR1 MGHRA and CDR2 YSYEKL. The CDR3 reads CASSQFTGQTGELFF. The CDR3 nucleotides are TGCGCCAGCAGCCAATTCACGGGGCAGACCGGGGAGCTGTTTTTT.

The chain is built from TRBV27 and TRBJ2-1, with 13 bases that match TRBD2. The germline V gene has CDR1 MNHEY and CDR2 SMNVEV (reference sequence). V dropped 3 bases and J dropped 8; count of bases not matched to a gene: 1. CDR3 length: 14 residues. DNA of the CDR3: TGTGCCAGCAGTTTCGGACTAGCGGGGGATGAGCAGTTCTTC. Translated, it gives CASSFGLAGDEQFF.

The chain combines TRBV14 with TRBJ2-3; the match to TRBD1 covers 9 bases. This CDR3 is 15 amino acids long. V shed 4 bases and J 5 bases; nucleotides not matched to a gene: 7. CDR1 is SGHDN, CDR2 FVKESK, per germline. The chain's CDR3 is CASSPRDRVGDTQYF. CDR3 coding DNA: TGTGCCAGCAGCCCCCGGGACAGGGTGGGAGATACGCAGTATTTT.

The chain couples TRBV4-1 to TRBJ1-6; D not certain. This CDR3 is built from 16 residues. Germline-derived CDR1 and CDR2 are MGHRA and YSYEKL. Trimming cost V 4 bases and J 0 bases, with 10 bases left between them. DNA for the CDR3: TGCGCCAGCAGCCCAGACACCTCCTCCTATAATTCACCCCTCCACTTT. Protein product: CASSPDTSSYNSPLHF.

The rearrangement links TRBV4-1 to TRBJ2-5, with TRBD1 matching over 7 bases. CDR3 size: 15 residues. V lost 4 bases, J lost 5 bases, and 10 bases stayed unmatched. Germline V lookup: CDR1 MGHRA, CDR2 YSYEKL. CDR3 sequence: CASSPLGQDGETQYF. CDR3 sequence (DNA): TGCGCCAGCAGCCCCCTCGGACAGGACGGGGAGACCCAGTACTTC.

The chain is built from TRBV5-6 and TRBJ2-3, with D perhaps matching TRBD1 (6 bases). CDR3 length: 15 residues. Germline V lookup: CDR1 SGHDT, CDR2 YYEEEE. Trimming stripped 4 bases from V and 4 bases from J, with 16 bases between. CDR3 in amino acids: CASSHLQGLPDTQYF. In nucleotides, the CDR3 is TGTGCCAGCAGCCACCTACAGGGTCTGCCAGATACGCAGTATTTT.

The chain joins TRBV4-2 to TRBJ1-6; 7 bases line up with TRBD1. Germline values: CDR1 LGHNA, CDR2 YNFKEQ. The V segment lost 0 bases and the J segment 7 bases; nucleotides outside the gene matches: 6. The CDR3 covers 16 residues. CDR3 amino acids: CASSQETGLGNSPLHF. The CDR3, as DNA: TGTGCCAGCAGCCAAGAGACAGGGCTAGGGAATTCACCCCTCCACTTT.

The chain joins TRBV30 to TRBJ2-1; D gene unclear. CDR3 length equals 11 residues. Trimming took 0 bases from V and 6 from J, leaving 3 bases between them. Germline loops: CDR1 GTSNPN, CDR2 SVGIG (reference sequence). Here the CDR3 DNA reads TGTGCCTGGAGTGTGGCCAATGAGCAGTTCTTC. This sequence encodes CAWSVANEQFF.

The chain couples TRBV7-3 to TRBJ2-5, with 7 nucleotides matching TRBD2. The CDR3 has 15 amino acids. In germline, CDR1 is SGHTA, CDR2 FQGTGA. The V segment lost 1 base and the J segment 5 bases; nucleotides outside the gene matches: 7. In nucleotides, the CDR3 is TGTGCCAGCAGCTTAAGCGGGGGTTCGGGGGAGACCCAGTACTTC. Protein: CASSLSGGSGETQYF.

The CDR3 DNA sequence: TGTGCCAGCAGTTTTGTGTTAGCCCGCTACGAGCAGTACTTC. Translation gives CASSFVLARYEQYF. This rearrangement joins TRBV28 to TRBJ2-7; D is ambiguous. The CDR3 is 14 residues long. Germline V gene lookup returns CDR1 MDHEN and CDR2 SYDVKM. V was clipped by 3 bases and J by 3 bases, with 12 bases between them.

The chain recombines TRBV9 with TRBJ2-5, with a possible D match to TRBD1 (6 bases). Looked up from germline, CDR1 is SGDLS and CDR2 is YYNGEE. This CDR3 has 15 residues. Trimming removed 0 bases at V and 4 bases at J, with 13 bases between. CDR3 coding DNA: TGTGCCAGCAGCGTAGATCAGGGGTTCGGAGAGACCCAGTACTTC. Translating it yields CASSVDQGFGETQYF.

The chain is built from TRBV2 and TRBJ2-1; D possibly corresponds to TRBD2 (6 bases). V was clipped by 7 bases and J by 5 bases, with 12 bases between them. The CDR3 is 13 amino acids. Per the germline V gene, CDR1 is SNHLY and CDR2 is FYNNEI. The CDR3 here is CASTLTSHNEQFF. In DNA form, the CDR3 reads TGTGCCAGCACTCTGACTAGTCACAATGAGCAGTTCTTC.

The chain couples TRBV28 to TRBJ1-2; TRBD1 is a possible D gene (5 bases). V was shortened by 3 bases and J by 3 bases, with 17 bases between the two germline ends. The CDR3 consists of 16 residues. Germline CDR1 and CDR2: MDHEN and SYDVKM. The CDR3 spells CASSLRGGVIDYGYTF. The CDR3 nucleotides read TGTGCCAGCAGTTTGCGGGGGGGGGTTATCGACTATGGCTACACCTTC.

The rearrangement joins TRBV4-3 to TRBJ2-7, with 11 bases that match TRBD1. Trimming at V came to 1 base and at J to 3 bases, leaving 5 bases not matched to a gene. Per the germline V gene, CDR1 is LGHNA and CDR2 is YSLEER. The CDR3 sequence is 16 residues long. The CDR3 loop is CASSQAIGTGGYEQYF. The DNA of the CDR3 is TGCGCCAGCAGCCAAGCGATAGGGACAGGGGGCTACGAGCAGTACTTC.

The V and J genes are TRBV6-5 and TRBJ2-1, with D possibly TRBD2 on 6 matching bases. There are 11 residues in the CDR3. V lost 4 bases, J lost 10 bases, and 8 bases lay in between. CDR1 and CDR2 (germline): MNHEY, SVGAGI. CDR3 residues: CASSSRGEQFF. The CDR3 nucleotides are TGTGCCAGCAGTTCCCGGGGGGAGCAGTTCTTC.

The genes are TRBV18 and TRBJ2-7; 9 bases are a match to TRBD1. Trimming cost V 3 bases and J 2 bases; bases outside gene matches: 5. Per the germline V gene, CDR1 is KGHSH and CDR2 is LQKENI. This CDR3 is built from 15 residues. This CDR3 reads CASSPEQGATYEQYF. The CDR3 DNA sequence: TGTGCCAGCTCACCGGAACAGGGGGCAACCTACGAGCAGTACTTC.

The CDR3 coding sequence is TGTGCCAGCAGTGCCGGACCGTCCTACGAGCAGTACTTC. This codes for CASSAGPSYEQYF. The chain recombines TRBV6-4 with TRBJ2-7, with D unclear. Trimming pared 4 bases from V and 1 base from J, leaving 8 bases between. CDR1 is MRHNA, CDR2 SNTAGT, per germline. The length of the CDR3 is 13 residues.

The chain links TRBV5-3 to TRBJ1-2; D is perhaps TRBD1 (5 bases). TRBV5-3 is an open reading frame, and its role is uncertain. The V end lost 8 bases, the J end lost 3 bases, and 17 bases lay between the germline ends. This CDR3 contains 14 residues. The CDR3 loop reads CASSPSGPYYGYTF. The CDR3 nucleotides read TGTGCCAGCAGCCCCTCAGGGCCGTACTATGGCTACACCTTC.

The rearrangement uses TRBV27 and TRBJ2-5; D not resolved. This CDR3 is built from 14 residues. CDR1 MNHEY and CDR2 SMNVEV come from the germline V gene (reference sequence). V lost 0 bases and J 4 bases, leaving 9 bases between the germline ends. The CDR3 DNA follows: TGTGCCAGCAGTTTATCCCCCGCGACAGAGACCCAGTACTTC. Protein: CASSLSPATETQYF.

The sample holds one count of this clone. The chain recombines TRBV30 with TRBJ2-2, with D unclear. The CDR3 is 15 amino acids. The V gene lost 0 bases and the J gene lost 1 base, with 9 bases spanning the gap. CDR1 and CDR2 from the germline V gene are GTSNPN and SVGIG (reference sequence). The CDR3, as DNA: TGTGCCTGGAGTGTAAATGGGGAGAACACCGGGGAGCTGTTTTTT. Translated: CAWSVNGENTGELFF.

J is TRBJ2-7 and V is TRBV7-2; D is possibly TRBD2 (6 bases). This CDR3 is 16 amino acids long. Deletions cut 5 bases from V and 4 bases from J, with 21 bases between. Germline-derived CDR1 and CDR2 are SGHTA and FQGNSA. The CDR3 coding sequence is TGTGCCAGCAGCCCCACGGGGCGGGGCCTTAGGTACGAGCAGTACTTC. Translated, it gives CASSPTGRGLRYEQYF. The full variable domain, completed using reference TRBV7-2 and TRBJ2-7, is GAGVSQSPSNKVTEKGKDVELRCDPISGHTALYWYRQSLGQGLEFLIYFQGNSAPDKSGLPSDRFSAERTGGSVSTLTIQRTQQEDSAVYLCASSPTGRGLRYEQYFGPGTRLTVT.

The genes are TRBV10-1 and TRBJ1-5, with D possibly being TRBD1 (5 bases). Between the trimmed V and J ends, which lost 7 bases and 0 bases, there was a span of 19 bases. Germline V lookup: CDR1 WNHNN, CDR2 SYGVQD (reference sequence). The CDR3 spans 17 residues. The DNA for the CDR3 is TGCGCCAGCATAACCAGGGAAGGGTGGGGTAGCAATCAGCCCCAGCATTTT. Translated, it gives CASITREGWGSNQPQHF.

J is TRBJ2-1 and V is TRBV9; tentative D call: TRBD2 (6 bases). Germline CDR1 SGDLS, CDR2 YYNGEE. The CDR3 runs 14 residues. V was cut by 6 bases and J by 1 base, with 11 bases left in between. This CDR3 reads CASNGGESYNEQFF. CDR3 DNA sequence: TGTGCCAGCAACGGAGGGGAATCCTACAATGAGCAGTTCTTC.

V gene TRBV19 combines with J gene TRBJ1-3; D remains unclear. V lost 3 bases and J 0 bases, leaving 6 bases between the germline ends. This CDR3 comprises 14 residues. Germline assignment: CDR1 LNHDA and CDR2 SQIVND (reference sequence). The DNA for the CDR3 is TGTGCCAGTAGTATCGGTGTCTCTGGAAACACCATATATTTT. Translating gives CASSIGVSGNTIYF.

This chain uses TRBV18 with TRBJ2-5, with 11 nucleotides matching TRBD1. Trimming cost V 1 base and J 10 bases; bases outside gene matches: 8. The CDR3 contains 15 residues. Per germline, CDR1 KGHSH and CDR2 LQKENI. The CDR3 reads CASSPLGTGGFLQYF. CDR3 nucleotide sequence: TGTGCCAGCTCACCACTTGGGACAGGGGGATTTCTCCAGTACTTC.